Following are 20 T cell receptor beta chains from one sample sequenced in a study of T cells in Graves' hyperthyroidism and ophthalmopathy. Amplified regions were TCR beta CDR3 sequences from RNA transcripts. A set of HTBI primers served as the primers for a first-round RT-PCR of the TCR CDR3. MiXCR, applied by TCRdb to the multiplex PCR reads, yields one record per CDR3 protein. The table has about 570,000 distinct CDR3 sequences, around 46% seen once. The sample was peripheral blood or thyroid tissue (not recorded which). Receptors originate from an adult woman with Graves' disease, either hyperthyroidism or ophthalmopathy (not recorded which).

This clonotype was observed a handful of times. This chain links TRBV10-3 with TRBJ1-1; D gene unclear. The CDR3 has 14 residues. Trimming took off 2 bases at V and 7 bases at J, with 14 bases between the two ends. CDR1 and CDR2 (germline): ENHRY, SYGVKD. CDR3 residues: CAISETDATNEAFF. In nucleotides, the CDR3 is TGTGCCATCAGTGAGACGGACGCAACTAATGAAGCTTTCTTT.

This clonotype was seen repeatedly, ten times or more. The V gene is TRBV2, the J gene TRBJ1-1, with D perhaps TRBD1 (6 bases). CDR3 length: 15 amino acids. V lost 6 bases and J lost 4, with 18 bases in between. Germline CDR1 SNHLY, CDR2 FYNNEI. CDR3: CASREGVSRSTEAFF. The CDR3 bases are TGTGCCAGCAGGGAGGGGGTTTCAAGGAGCACTGAAGCTTTCTTT.

About this clonotype itself: A read error may be the cause here, since a much bigger clone is one base away. The chain links TRBV4-1 to TRBJ2-7, with TRBD2 identical over 9 bases. With V trimmed by 4 bases and J by 1 base, 8 bases remained unmatched. The CDR3 is made up of 16 amino acids. Germline V gives CDR1 MGHRA, CDR2 YSYEKL. The CDR3, as DNA: TGCGCCAGCAGCCGAGGGAGCGGGAGGTTATCCTACGAGCAGTACTTC. It translates to CASSRGSGRLSYEQYF.

This clonotype came up many times. The gene calls are TRBV10-3 and TRBJ2-5; D is possibly TRBD1 (6 bases). The CDR3 covers 14 residues. V was clipped by 2 bases and J by 2 bases, with 9 bases between them. Germline CDR1 and CDR2: ENHRY and SYGVKD. The CDR3 DNA sequence: TGTGCCATCAGTGAGGAGGGGGTGCAAGAGACCCAGTACTTC. Its translation: CAISEEGVQETQYF.

The sample holds a few counts of this clonotype. CDR3 protein: CASSYPAQARIQYF. The CDR3 coding sequence is TGTGCCAGCAGCTACCCAGCGCAGGCTCGCATTCAGTACTTC. The V gene is TRBV7-9, the J gene TRBJ2-5; D is unclear. The tail of the sequence fits TRBJ2-4 better, so the J call may be wrong. The germline CDR1 and CDR2 sequences are SEHNR and FQNEAQ (reference sequence). This CDR3 is 14 amino acids long.

Concerning this clonotype itself: This clone may be a read error of a much larger clone one base away. This chain connects TRBV12-3 or TRBV12-4 to TRBJ2-7; possible D gene TRBD1, 5 bases. This CDR3 comprises 13 residues. As DNA, the CDR3 is TGTGCCAGCAGTTTACAGGGTAGATACGAGCGGTACTTC. Its protein is CASSLQGRYERYF.

This chain links TRBV20-1 with TRBJ1-5; D not certain. With 4 bases removed from V and 4 bases from J, the gap between germline ends came to 11 bases. Germline V gene data show CDR1 as DFQATT and CDR2 as SNEGSKA (reference sequence). CDR3 length: 13 residues. The CDR3 spells CSAIWPGNQPQHF. The DNA of the CDR3 is TGCAGTGCTATCTGGCCTGGGAATCAGCCCCAGCATTTT.

The chain employs TRBV7-8 and TRBJ1-2; TRBD1 matches at 9 bases. From germline, CDR1 is SGHVS and CDR2 FQNEAQ. This CDR3 spans 15 amino acids. Losses at the gene ends were 6 bases for V and 5 bases for J; bases not matched to a gene: 10. The CDR3 DNA reads as TGTGCCAGCAGTCCCCGGGACAGGGATAATTATGGCTACACCTTC. Protein sequence: CASSPRDRDNYGYTF.

The gene calls are TRBV9 and TRBJ2-3; D unresolved. Gene TRBJ1-5 matches the end of the DNA better, so the J call may be wrong. Germline V CDR1 and CDR2: SGDLS, YYNGEE. CDR3 length: 15 residues. CDR3 in amino acids: CASTAIIYPTDTQHF. The CDR3 DNA sequence: TGTGCCAGCACCGCGATCATATACCCCACAGATACGCAGCATTTT.

This clonotype was counted many times. CDR3 region: CSARRGSPLHF. The DNA of the CDR3 is TGCAGTGCTAGGCGTGGCTCACCCCTCCACTTT. The genes are TRBV20-1 and TRBJ1-6; unclear D gene. Germline V lookup: CDR1 DFQATT, CDR2 SNEGSKA (reference sequence). The CDR3 is made up of 11 amino acids. V lost 3 bases to trimming and J lost 10 bases, with 7 bases between them.

The chain couples TRBV10-3 to TRBJ1-1, with D possibly matching TRBD1 (5 bases). V dropped 10 bases and J dropped 1 base, with 10 bases sitting between them. Per the germline V gene, CDR1 is ENHRY and CDR2 is SYGVKD. This CDR3 comprises 12 residues. CDR3 nucleotide sequence: TGTGCCACCCAGAGGGGGAACACTGAAGCTTTCTTT. Translation: CATQRGNTEAFF.

The genes are TRBV14 and TRBJ1-4; D remains unclear. CDR1 and CDR2 from the germline V gene are SGHDN and FVKESK. Between the trimmed V and J ends, which lost 4 bases and 8 bases, there was a span of 20 bases. The CDR3 extends over 16 amino acids. The CDR3, as DNA: TGTGCCAGCAGCCGAGACCCCAGGAACACGGAGGAAAAACTGTTTTTT. This encodes CASSRDPRNTEEKLFF.

On this clonotype: It may be a read error: a sequence one base away is much more abundant. Since the CDR3 does not end with the conserved phenylalanine or tryptophan, this likely comes from a read error. The chain employs TRBV7-3 and TRBJ2-7; 10 bases fit TRBD2. Germline V CDR1 and CDR2: SGHTA, FQGTGA. This CDR3 comprises 14 residues. J gave up 2 bases and V 5 bases, and 3 bases lay outside the gene matches. As DNA, the CDR3 is TGTGCCAGCAGCCCGGGACTAGCGACCTACGAGCAGTACCTC. It codes for CASSPGLATYEQYL.

CDR3 DNA: TGTGCCAGCAGCCCGGGGGGCGGGAGCACAGATACGCAGTATTTT. This sequence encodes CASSPGGGSTDTQYF. The V gene is TRBV7-9, the J gene TRBJ2-3; TRBD2 is a possible D gene (7 bases). With 5 bases removed from V and 0 bases from J, the gap between germline ends came to 12 bases. The CDR3 is made up of 15 amino acids. Germline values: CDR1 SEHNR, CDR2 FQNEAQ (reference sequence).

This clonotype was recorded at least ten times. The rearrangement links TRBV12-3 or TRBV12-4 to TRBJ1-4; D gene unclear. The CDR3 is 14 residues long. V lost 1 base and J lost 4, with 7 bases in between. CDR3 DNA: TGTGCCAGCAGTTTAGTCGGCGTTAATGAAAAACTGTTTTTT. It yields the protein CASSLVGVNEKLFF.

The sample holds many counts of this clonotype. J is TRBJ1-1 and V is TRBV11-2; maybe TRBD1 (5 bases). V was pared by 4 bases and J by 5 bases, with 11 bases between. Germline lookup yields CDR1 SGHAT and CDR2 FQNNGV. The CDR3 extends over 13 amino acids. In nucleotides, the CDR3 is TGTGCCAGCAGCTCCGCCAGGGTAACTGAAGCTTTCTTT. Its protein is CASSSARVTEAFF.

The genes are TRBV24-1 and TRBJ2-5, with no clear D. This CDR3 region has 11 residues. Germline CDR1 is KGHDR and CDR2 is SFDVKD. Trimming stripped 9 bases from V and 3 bases from J, with 7 bases between. CDR3 coding DNA: TGTGCCACCGGGATGGAAGAGACCCAGTACTTC. Its protein product is CATGMEETQYF.

At least ten counts were recorded for this clonotype. This chain links TRBV14 with TRBJ1-6; D might be TRBD1 (6 bases). This CDR3 has 14 amino acids. Germline V CDR1 and CDR2: SGHDN, FVKESK. V lost 4 bases, J lost 5 bases, and 9 bases lay in between. The CDR3 region has the DNA TGTGCCAGCAGCCGTTACAGGGATAATTCACCCCTCCACTTT. Translation: CASSRYRDNSPLHF. The whole variable domain, remainder taken from reference TRBV14 and TRBJ1-6, is EAGVTQFPSHSVIEKGQTVTLRCDPISGHDNLYWYRRVMGKEIKFLLHFVKESKQDESGMPNNRFLAERTGGTYSTLKVQPAELEDSGVYFCASSRYRDNSPLHFGNGTRLTVT.

The gene calls are TRBV15 and TRBJ2-7; D could derive from TRBD1 or TRBD2 (6 bases each). This CDR3 contains 15 residues. CDR1 is LNHNV, CDR2 YYDKDF, per germline (reference sequence). The V and J ends lost 3 bases and 0 bases respectively, with 12 bases between them. In nucleotides, the CDR3 is TGTGCCACCAGCAGCGGGGGCCACGTCTCCTACGAGCAGTACTTC. Translation gives CATSSGGHVSYEQYF.

Note on this clonotype: A read error may produce the germline difference seen at one junction end. V is TRBV2 and J is TRBJ2-7, with 9 bases aligning to TRBD1. There are 16 residues in the CDR3. Germline CDR1 is SNHLY and CDR2 is FYNNEI. The DNA of the CDR3 is TGTGCCATCAGTGACACAGGGGGCCCTATCTCCTACGAGCAGTACTTC. Amino acid sequence: CAISDTGGPISYEQYF.